This T cell receptor (beta chain) was sequenced for a study of PD-L1 blockade in urothelial cancer. Overall study results and limits: In blood sampled pretreatment, TCR clonality below the median predicted better survival.

Trimming left V 7 bases short and J 2 bases short, with 14 bases between. The CDR3 has 14 amino acids. The germline V gene has CDR1 SGHAT and CDR2 FQNNGV. Sequenced by immunoSEQ multiplex PCR; TCRdb stores in-frame clones only, minus some. Of about 87,000 clones listed, roughly 89% are singletons. Time point defined: pretreatment peripheral blood. Concerning this clone: What it binds is not known.

The source is a man between 60 and 70 years old with urothelial cancer. The sequences come from PBMCs, collected around atezolizumab (anti-PD-L1) treatment. The J gene is TRBJ1-1, the V gene TRBV11-2, with D possibly matching TRBD1 (6 bases). CDR3 nucleotides: TGTGCCAGCAACTTCGGGGACATTAACACTGAAGCTTTCTTT. As protein: CASNFGDINTEAFF.